Presented here are 21 T cell receptor beta chains from one specimen sequenced in a study of blood T cell repertoires in COVID-19. Generated by immunoSEQ multiplex PCR, the TCRdb table keeps only in-frame clones and is missing some. The top ten hold 11% of the sample, which has about 230,000 clones, 70% to 90% seen once. Sequencing input: peripheral blood. The source of these receptors is a man aged 50 to 60 with COVID-19, enrolled during active disease.

V and J are TRBV19 and TRBJ1-5; D may be TRBD1 (5 bases). Germline CDR1 and CDR2: LNHDA and SQIVND (reference sequence). The V end lost 4 bases, the J end lost 3 bases, and 16 bases lay between the germline ends. This CDR3 has 16 residues. Here the CDR3 reads CASSTRQTSYNQPQHF. Written as DNA, the CDR3 is TGTGCCAGTAGTACCCGACAGACATCCTACAATCAGCCCCAGCATTTT.

The chain recombines TRBV10-1 with TRBJ2-1; 12 bases fit TRBD2. From germline, CDR1 is WNHNN and CDR2 SYGVQD (reference sequence). This CDR3 comprises 14 residues. The J segment lost 7 bases and the V segment lost 5 bases, leaving 3 bases of the junction unmatched. CDR3 nucleotide sequence: TGCGCCAGCAGTCCTAGCGGGAGGGCGAATGAGCAGTTCTTC. It yields the protein CASSPSGRANEQFF.

The chain uses TRBV6-5 and TRBJ2-7, with D possibly being TRBD1 (6 bases). Germline V lookup: CDR1 MNHEY, CDR2 SVGAGI. This CDR3 is built from 13 residues. Deletions cut 6 bases from V and 2 bases from J, with 11 bases between. CDR3 amino acids: CASSQTGTYEQYF. CDR3 bases: TGTGCCAGCAGCCAGACAGGAACCTACGAGCAGTACTTC.

The rearrangement joins TRBV5-8 to TRBJ1-2, with D unresolved. V gave up 8 bases and J gave up 7 bases, with 9 bases separating them. The CDR3 is made up of 10 amino acids. Germline CDR1 reads SGHTS; CDR2 reads YDEGEE. The CDR3 DNA is TGTGCCAGAGCCGCGGTTGGCTACACCTTC. It codes for CARAAVGYTF.

J is TRBJ2-7 and V is TRBV7-2, with D tentatively TRBD1 (5 bases). CDR1 is SGHTA, CDR2 FQGNSA, per germline. The V gene lost 1 base and the J gene lost 5 bases, with 12 bases spanning the gap. This CDR3 has 14 residues. The CDR3 here is CASSLEGRGHEQYF. The CDR3 DNA sequence: TGTGCCAGCAGCTTAGAAGGTAGGGGCCACGAGCAGTACTTC.

V is TRBV5-1 and J is TRBJ2-2, with TRBD1 matching over 10 bases. This CDR3 is built from 15 residues. V was clipped by 4 bases and J by 4 bases; unmatched bases: 4. CDR1 and CDR2 (germline): SGHRS, YFSETQ. The CDR3 loop is CASSAGDRGTGELFF. The DNA for the CDR3 is TGCGCCAGCAGCGCGGGGGACAGGGGCACCGGGGAGCTGTTTTTT.

This clone was counted only a few times. The rearrangement uses TRBV20-1 and TRBJ2-7; 10 nucleotides match TRBD1. Germline CDR1 and CDR2: DFQATT and SNEGSKA (reference sequence). CDR3 length: 11 amino acids. V shed 5 bases, J shed 9 bases, and the junction held 4 bases outside the gene matches. The CDR3 is CSAQTGGGQYF. The CDR3 region has the DNA TGCAGTGCTCAGACAGGGGGCGGGCAGTACTTC.

The chain has TRBV6-5 and TRBJ2-7; unclear D gene. Germline assignment: CDR1 MNHEY and CDR2 SVGAGI. This CDR3 contains 15 residues. Trimming removed 0 bases at V and 6 bases at J, with 15 bases between. The CDR3 sequence is CASSYSVAYGGEQYF. CDR3 nucleotides: TGTGCCAGCAGTTACTCGGTAGCTTACGGTGGCGAGCAGTACTTC.

This rearrangement joins TRBV6-5 to TRBJ2-7; D call uncertain. CDR1 and CDR2 (germline): MNHEY, SVGAGI. The CDR3 runs 12 residues. The V and J ends lost 5 bases and 1 base respectively, with 6 bases between them. CDR3 residues: CASSHISYEQYF. The CDR3 bases are TGTGCCAGCAGTCACATATCCTACGAGCAGTACTTC.

This clone has more than one count but fewer than ten. The chain has TRBV3-1 (or the pseudogene TRBV3-2) and TRBJ2-1; D not resolved. The CDR3 is made up of 12 amino acids. V was trimmed by 1 base and J by 13 bases, leaving 11 bases between them. Per the germline V gene, CDR1 is LGHDT and CDR2 is YNNKEL (reference sequence). The CDR3 DNA reads as TGTGCCAGCAGCCAAGTCTCGGTTCGACAGTTCTTC. Protein product: CASSQVSVRQFF.

The sample holds one count of this clone. The V gene is TRBV7-3, the J gene TRBJ2-3; D call uncertain. V was cut by 1 base and J by 2 bases, with 13 bases left in between. There are 16 residues in the CDR3. Germline lookup yields CDR1 SGHTA and CDR2 FQGTGA. The CDR3 DNA reads TGTGCCAGCAGCTTAAAGAGAGCGACGAACACAGATACGCAGTATTTT. Its protein is CASSLKRATNTDTQYF.

The CDR3 here is CASRRDGGTNEKLFF. The CDR3 nucleotides are TGTGCCAGCAGGCGGGACGGTGGAACTAATGAAAAACTGTTTTTT. The gene calls are TRBV25-1 and TRBJ1-4; TRBD1 is a possible D gene (5 bases). Between the trimmed V and J ends, which lost 6 bases and 1 base, there was a span of 12 bases. CDR3 size: 15 residues. Germline V gene sequence: CDR1 MGHDK, CDR2 SYGVNS.

This clone has just one count. The junction differs from germline at one of its ends, possibly a read error. V and J are TRBV20-1 and TRBJ1-2; D remains ambiguous. The CDR3 contains 10 residues. Germline CDR1 is DFQATT and CDR2 is SNEGSKA (reference sequence). CDR3: CSAPGSLMSF. CDR3 in DNA: TGCAGTGCTCCCGGGAGTCTAATGAGCTTC.

With regard to this clone: Given a much more abundant clone one base away, this may be a read error. The chain uses TRBV5-4 and TRBJ2-7, with D unclear. The germline CDR1 and CDR2 sequences are SGHNT and YYREEE (reference sequence). The V gene lost 0 bases and the J gene lost 2 bases, with 6 bases spanning the gap. This CDR3 region has 13 residues. The DNA of the CDR3 is TGTGCCAGCAGCTTGGACAGCCCCTACGAGCAGTACTTC. The encoded protein is CASSLDSPYEQYF.

This clone occurred once. The chain couples TRBV4-2 to TRBJ2-1; D remains ambiguous. The germline CDR1 and CDR2 sequences are LGHNA and YNFKEQ. The CDR3 runs 15 residues. V gave up 1 base and J gave up 5 bases, with 12 bases separating them. CDR3 protein: CASSQAGAPHNEQFF. The CDR3, as DNA: TGTGCCAGCAGCCAAGCTGGAGCGCCTCACAATGAGCAGTTCTTC.

The chain combines TRBV19 with TRBJ1-5; the D is unclear. Germline loops: CDR1 LNHDA, CDR2 SQIVND (reference sequence). Trimming stripped 3 bases from V and 6 bases from J, with 15 bases between. The CDR3 has 15 residues. The CDR3 loop is CASSISGTVSQPQHF. The DNA of the CDR3 is TGTGCCAGTAGTATTAGCGGAACAGTTTCTCAGCCCCAGCATTTT.

This chain joins TRBV19 and TRBJ1-5; tentative D call: TRBD1 (6 bases). CDR3 length: 15 amino acids. Trimming took off 3 bases at V and 4 bases at J, with 13 bases between the two ends. Per germline, CDR1 LNHDA and CDR2 SQIVND (reference sequence). The CDR3 DNA sequence: TGTGCCAGTAGTATCGACAGGCGTCCAAATCAGCCCCAGCATTTT. Protein sequence: CASSIDRRPNQPQHF.

The CDR3 DNA is TGTGCCAGCTCACCACAGGGGCCGAACACTGAAGCTTTCTTT. Translating gives CASSPQGPNTEAFF. V gene TRBV18 combines with J gene TRBJ1-1, with TRBD1 as a possible D gene (5 bases). The V end was cut by 1 base, the J end by 1 base, with 7 bases between. This CDR3 region has 14 residues. Germline V gene sequence: CDR1 KGHSH, CDR2 LQKENI. The entire variable domain, with the rest obtained from reference TRBV18 and TRBJ1-1, is as follows: NAGVMQNPRHLVRRRGQEARLRCSPMKGHSHVYWYRQLPEEGLKFMVYLQKENIIDESGMPKERFSAEFPKEGPSILRIQQVVRGDSAAYFCASSPQGPNTEAFFGQGTRLTVV.

V and J are TRBV2 and TRBJ1-4; D gene uncertain. Trimming removed 4 bases from V and 0 bases from J, with 12 bases in between. This CDR3 spans 16 amino acids. Germline values: CDR1 SNHLY, CDR2 FYNNEI. Written as DNA, the CDR3 is TGTGCCAGCAGTGGGGCAGGACTCGCAACTAATGAAAAACTGTTTTTT. This encodes CASSGAGLATNEKLFF.

This chain connects TRBV11-3 to TRBJ2-1; no definite D call. The germline V gene has CDR1 SGHNT and CDR2 YENEEA. This CDR3 region has 13 residues. Trimming removed 4 bases from V and 5 bases from J, with 9 bases in between. CDR3 protein: CASSSREDNEQFF. Here the CDR3 DNA reads TGTGCCAGCAGCTCCCGCGAGGACAATGAGCAGTTCTTC.

Here the CDR3 reads CASQTTAGGPYQPQHF. The CDR3 DNA reads TGTGCCAGCCAGACGACCGCGGGGGGGCCGTATCAGCCCCAGCATTTT. The V and J genes are TRBV27 and TRBJ1-5; TRBD1 might be the D (6 bases). The V end lost 8 bases, the J end lost 5 bases, and 22 bases lay between the germline ends. Germline V gene sequence: CDR1 MNHEY, CDR2 SMNVEV (reference sequence). This CDR3 has 16 amino acids.